Listed below are T cell receptor beta chains from one sample, sequenced in a study of CD8 T cells in ankylosing spondylitis. In TCRdb, the 5' RACE reads were re-called with MiXCR into one record per CDR3 protein. This table has 200,000 to 250,000 distinct CDR3 sequences, more than 9% appearing once. The sequencing input was blood, either unsorted or a sorted T cell fraction (not recorded which). These receptors originate from a male donor with ankylosing spondylitis or in good health (not recorded which). Both conserved end residues are trimmed from each CDR3. Each record gives: CDR3 protein, J gene, V gene.

cdr3_aa: ASSLEEGSTHTQY
j_call: TRBJ2-3
v_call: TRBV7-2

cdr3_aa: ASSWLPGGGAYGYEQY
j_call: TRBJ2-7
v_call: TRBV6-5

cdr3_aa: ASSQGLANNEQF
j_call: TRBJ2-1
v_call: TRBV5-1

cdr3_aa: ASSYAETQY
j_call: TRBJ2-5
v_call: TRBV6-5

cdr3_aa: ASSLETAGPMNTEAF
j_call: TRBJ1-1
v_call: TRBV7-8

cdr3_aa: ASSPPVGGGGSNQPQH
j_call: TRBJ1-5
v_call: TRBV12-3/TRBV12-4

cdr3_aa: ASSLQGPEAF
j_call: TRBJ1-1
v_call: TRBV5-1

cdr3_aa: ASSLTGTDFYGYT
j_call: TRBJ1-2
v_call: TRBV7-2

cdr3_aa: STFGEGVSYEQY
j_call: TRBJ2-7
v_call: TRBV20-1

cdr3_aa: ASSQRQGVYGYT
j_call: TRBJ1-2
v_call: TRBV3-1

cdr3_aa: ASSRVRVGVSNQPQH
j_call: TRBJ1-5
v_call: TRBV28

cdr3_aa: ASTRQTSGNTIY
j_call: TRBJ1-3
v_call: TRBV12-3/TRBV12-4

cdr3_aa: ASSLQPTGEEYGYT
j_call: TRBJ1-2
v_call: TRBV5-1

cdr3_aa: SAGSGYNEQF
j_call: TRBJ2-1
v_call: TRBV20-1

cdr3_aa: ASSALLGGATDTQY
j_call: TRBJ2-3
v_call: TRBV9

cdr3_aa: ASSLGRLSWETQY
j_call: TRBJ2-5
v_call: TRBV5-1

cdr3_aa: ASSDGTLSNQPQH
j_call: TRBJ1-5
v_call: TRBV11-2

cdr3_aa: ASSPVGQGGEQY
j_call: TRBJ2-7
v_call: TRBV18

cdr3_aa: ASSSQTSGSTDTQY
j_call: TRBJ2-3
v_call: TRBV7-2

cdr3_aa: ASSSRQGAGETQY
j_call: TRBJ2-5
v_call: TRBV5-1

cdr3_aa: ASSLRAYEKLF
j_call: TRBJ1-4
v_call: TRBV12-3/TRBV12-4

cdr3_aa: ASSPSWGADSYNEQF
j_call: TRBJ2-1
v_call: TRBV6-2/TRBV6-3

cdr3_aa: ASSIRTGSLRDEQF
j_call: TRBJ2-1
v_call: TRBV27

cdr3_aa: ASGVWGSPLH
j_call: TRBJ1-6
v_call: TRBV12-3/TRBV12-4

cdr3_aa: SARVVSGPGANVLT
j_call: TRBJ2-6
v_call: TRBV20-1

cdr3_aa: ASSGLAGGMEETQY
j_call: TRBJ2-5
v_call: TRBV14

cdr3_aa: ASSTAGLAEQETQY
j_call: TRBJ2-5
v_call: TRBV28